This TCR beta chain was identified in a study of OX40 agonist ivuxolimab in advanced cancers. Describing the broader study: Ivuxolimab was an agonistic, fully human IgG2 monoclonal antibody directed against OX40 (CD134), a costimulatory receptor. Intravenous ivuxolimab was administered to patients every 2 weeks at six dose levels: 0.01, 0.1, 0.3, 1.5, 3 and 10 mg/kg. Among the roughly 50 dose-escalation patients, some 20 had hepatocellular carcinoma, approximately 15 melanoma, 9 renal cell carcinoma and 9 head and neck cancer. In the dose-escalation cohort, around 80% of patients were male, and the mean age was 60 years with a range of roughly 20 to 85. Prior anti-PD-1, anti-PD-L1 or anti-CTLA-4 therapy was permitted, and about two fifths of dose-escalation patients had received checkpoint inhibitors. Partial responses occurred in three dose-escalation patients: two with cutaneous melanoma and one with hepatocellular carcinoma. Peripheral TCRbeta sequencing aimed to test whether ivuxolimab altered TCR sequence diversity and caused clonal T-cell expansion. The paper describes the monotherapy dose-escalation part (N = 52 patients) of the phase I trial of ivuxolimab.

Paper-wide results and their limitations: Partial responders in the 0.1-3.0 mg/kg groups had among the lowest normalized peripheral clonal expansion, especially among CD8+ T cells. On average, CD8+ T cells showed more expanded clones than CD4+ T cells after ivuxolimab. At doses of 0.1 to 3.0 mg/kg, clonal expansion of both CD4+ and CD8+ blood T cells was observed from baseline to week 6. Low levels of normalized T-cell clonal expansion were also seen in some nonresponding patients. The antigen specificity of the clonally expanded peripheral T cells was not determined.

The trial excluded patients who had a history of autoimmune disease or were on systemic immunosuppression. Peripheral blood for TCR sequencing was collected from all dose cohorts at baseline, on cycle 4 day 1, and on cycle 7 day 1. Samples were obtained from an open-label, multicenter, first-in-human phase I dose-escalation trial of ivuxolimab. The trial enrolled adults with locally advanced or metastatic head and neck squamous cell, hepatocellular, melanoma or renal cell carcinoma. Before TCR sequencing, CD4+ and CD8+ T cells were separately sorted from peripheral blood. The count of this clone is one. Its antigen is not yet known. No much larger clone exists at a distance of one base, and base qualities are not known. Genomic DNA was isolated from the sorted cells so that the TCRbeta CDR3 region could be sequenced. TCRbeta CDR3 regions were sequenced using the immunoSEQ Assay. What TCRdb holds here is the immuneACCESS table cut down to in-frame rearrangements. Part of the clones is not present; checked against another copy, under half of the missing clones reflect an unresolved V gene, and the others are unexplained. Recorded for this sample are 150,000 to 190,000 clones; 94% of them occurred a single time. About 0.31% of the sample is taken by the ten largest.

Trimming removed 5 bases from V and 8 bases from J; the gene matches leave 8 bases unexplained. Inclusive of the bounding cysteine and phenylalanine, the CDR3 is 14 residues long. Solely the CDR3 DNA is kept, with 42 bases framed from the first base. In the germline V gene, CDR1 corresponds to SNHLY and CDR2 to FYNNEI. The origin of this receptor is an adult with an advanced solid tumor such as melanoma, head and neck, liver or kidney cancer. The sample was CD4+ or CD8+ T cells sorted from blood, taken in a trial of the OX40 agonist ivuxolimab. This receptor chain uses TRBV2 and TRBJ1-1; TRBD1 lines up with 10 middle nucleotides. The CDR3 protein is CASSSPGQGWEAFF. In nucleotides, the sequence is TGTGCCAGCAGTAGCCCGGGACAGGGGTGGGAAGCTTTCTTT.